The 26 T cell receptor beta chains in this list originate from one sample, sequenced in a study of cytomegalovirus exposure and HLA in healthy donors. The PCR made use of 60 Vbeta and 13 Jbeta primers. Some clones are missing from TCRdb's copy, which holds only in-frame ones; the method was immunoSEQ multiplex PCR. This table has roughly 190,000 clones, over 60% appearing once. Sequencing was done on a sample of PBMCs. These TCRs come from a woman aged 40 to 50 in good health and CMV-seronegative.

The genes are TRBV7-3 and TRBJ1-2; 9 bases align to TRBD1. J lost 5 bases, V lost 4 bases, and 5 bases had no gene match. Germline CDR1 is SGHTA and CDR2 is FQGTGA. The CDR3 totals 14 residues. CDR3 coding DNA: TGTGCCAGCAGCTCTACAGGGGGCGGGTATGGCTACACCTTC. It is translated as CASSSTGGGYGYTF.

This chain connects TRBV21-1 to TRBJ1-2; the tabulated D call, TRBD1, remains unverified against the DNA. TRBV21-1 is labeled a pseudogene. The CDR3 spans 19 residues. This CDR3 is CASSKDEQGTGLSYYGYTF. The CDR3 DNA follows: TGTGCCAGCAGCAAAGACGAGCAGGGGACGGGTTTAAGTTACTATGGCTACACCTTC.

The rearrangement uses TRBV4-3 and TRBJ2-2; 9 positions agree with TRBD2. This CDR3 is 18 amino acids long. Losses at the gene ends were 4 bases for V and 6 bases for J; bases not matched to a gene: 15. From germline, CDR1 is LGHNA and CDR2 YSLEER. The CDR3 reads CASSLSRILAGFAGELFF. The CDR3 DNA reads TGCGCCAGCAGCCTCTCTAGAATTCTAGCGGGATTCGCCGGGGAGCTGTTTTTT.

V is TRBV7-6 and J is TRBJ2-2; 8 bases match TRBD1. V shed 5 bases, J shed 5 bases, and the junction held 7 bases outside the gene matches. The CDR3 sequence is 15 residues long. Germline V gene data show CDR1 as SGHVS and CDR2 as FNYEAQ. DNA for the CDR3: TGTGCCAGCAGCACAAGACAGGGGAGGACCGGGGAGCTGTTTTTT. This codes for CASSTRQGRTGELFF.

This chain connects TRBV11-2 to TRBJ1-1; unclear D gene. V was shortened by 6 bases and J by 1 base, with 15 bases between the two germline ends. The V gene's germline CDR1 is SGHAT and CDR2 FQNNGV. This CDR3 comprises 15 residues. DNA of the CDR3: TGTGCCAGCAGATCTCCCGGGAGGAGGAACACTGAAGCTTTCTTT. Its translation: CASRSPGRRNTEAFF.

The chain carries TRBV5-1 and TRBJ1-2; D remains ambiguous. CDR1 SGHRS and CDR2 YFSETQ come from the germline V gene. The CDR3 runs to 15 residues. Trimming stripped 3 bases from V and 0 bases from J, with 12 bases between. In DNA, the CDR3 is TGCGCCAGCAGCTCCCTGAGAGGTGCTAACTATGGCTACACCTTC. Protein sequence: CASSSLRGANYGYTF. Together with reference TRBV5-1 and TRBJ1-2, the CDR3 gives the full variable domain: KAGVTQTPRYLIKTRGQQVTLSCSPISGHRSVSWYQQTPGQGLQFLFEYFSETQRNKGNFPGRFSGRQFSNSRSEMNVSTLELGDSALYLCASSSLRGANYGYTFGSGTRLTVV.

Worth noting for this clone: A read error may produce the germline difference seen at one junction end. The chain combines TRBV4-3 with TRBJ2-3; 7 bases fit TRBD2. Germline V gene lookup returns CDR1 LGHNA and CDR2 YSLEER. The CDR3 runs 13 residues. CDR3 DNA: TGCGCCACCAGCGGGACTAGCACAGATACGCAGTATTTT. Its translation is CATSGTSTDTQYF.

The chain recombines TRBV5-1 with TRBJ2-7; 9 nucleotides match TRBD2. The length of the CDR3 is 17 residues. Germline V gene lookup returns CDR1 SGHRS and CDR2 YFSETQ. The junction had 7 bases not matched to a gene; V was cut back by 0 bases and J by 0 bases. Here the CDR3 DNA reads TGCGCCAGCAGCTTGGAGGTCCTAGCGGGATGCTCCTACGAGCAGTACGTC. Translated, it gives CASSLEVLAGCSYEQYV.

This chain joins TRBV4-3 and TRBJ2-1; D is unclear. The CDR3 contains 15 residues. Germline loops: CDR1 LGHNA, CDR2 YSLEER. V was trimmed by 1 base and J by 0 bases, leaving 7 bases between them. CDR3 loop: CASSQVMSSYNEQFF. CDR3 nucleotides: TGCGCCAGCAGCCAAGTCATGAGCTCCTACAATGAGCAGTTCTTC.

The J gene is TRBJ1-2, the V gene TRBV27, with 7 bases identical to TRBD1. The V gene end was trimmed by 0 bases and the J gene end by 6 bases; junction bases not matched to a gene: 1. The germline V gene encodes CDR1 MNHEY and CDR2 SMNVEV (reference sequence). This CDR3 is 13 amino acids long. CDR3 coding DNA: TGTGCCAGCAGTTTATCAGGGGGCAATGGCTACACCTTC. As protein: CASSLSGGNGYTF.

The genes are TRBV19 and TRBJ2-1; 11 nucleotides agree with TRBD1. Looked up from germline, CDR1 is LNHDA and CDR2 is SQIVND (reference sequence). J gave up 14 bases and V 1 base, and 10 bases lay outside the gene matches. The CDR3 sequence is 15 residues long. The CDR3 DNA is TGTGCCAGTAGTATAGGCCCGGACAGGGGGCTCGTAAAGTTCTTC. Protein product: CASSIGPDRGLVKFF.

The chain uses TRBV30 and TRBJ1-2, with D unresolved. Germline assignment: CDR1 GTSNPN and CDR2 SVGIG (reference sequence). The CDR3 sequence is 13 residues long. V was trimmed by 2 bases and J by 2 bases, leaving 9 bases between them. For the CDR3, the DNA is TGTGCCTGGAGTCGTACACAGAACTATGGCTACACCTTC. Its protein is CAWSRTQNYGYTF.

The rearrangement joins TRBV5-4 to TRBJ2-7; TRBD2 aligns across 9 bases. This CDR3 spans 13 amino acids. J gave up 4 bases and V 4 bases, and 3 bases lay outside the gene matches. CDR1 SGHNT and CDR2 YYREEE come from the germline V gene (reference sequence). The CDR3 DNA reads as TGTGCCAGCAGCGAGGGACTAGCTTACGAGCAGTACTTC. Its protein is CASSEGLAYEQYF. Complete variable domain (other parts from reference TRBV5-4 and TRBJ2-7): ETGVTQSPTHLIKTRGQQVTLRCSSQSGHNTVSWYQQALGQGPQFIFQYYREEENGRGNFPPRFSGLQFPNYSSELNVNALELDDSALYLCASSEGLAYEQYFGPGTRLTVT.

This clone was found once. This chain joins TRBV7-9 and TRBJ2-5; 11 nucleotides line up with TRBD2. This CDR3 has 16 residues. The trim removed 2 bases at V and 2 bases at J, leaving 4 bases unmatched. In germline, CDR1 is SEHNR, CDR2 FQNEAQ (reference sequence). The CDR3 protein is CASSLHGTSGQETQYF. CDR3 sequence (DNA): TGTGCCAGCAGCTTACACGGGACTAGCGGACAAGAGACCCAGTACTTC.

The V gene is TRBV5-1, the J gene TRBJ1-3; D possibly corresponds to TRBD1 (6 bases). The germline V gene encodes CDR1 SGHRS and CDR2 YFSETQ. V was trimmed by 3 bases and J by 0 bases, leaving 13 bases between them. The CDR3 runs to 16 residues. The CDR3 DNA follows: TGCGCCAGCAGCTGGGGGCAGGCGAGCTCTGGAAACACCATATATTTT. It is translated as CASSWGQASSGNTIYF.

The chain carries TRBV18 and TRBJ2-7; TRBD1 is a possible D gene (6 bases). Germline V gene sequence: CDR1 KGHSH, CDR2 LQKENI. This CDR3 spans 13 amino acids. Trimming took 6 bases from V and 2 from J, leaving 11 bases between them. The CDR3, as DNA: TGTGCCAGCTCGTCGACAGGTGCCTACGAGCAGTACTTC. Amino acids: CASSSTGAYEQYF.

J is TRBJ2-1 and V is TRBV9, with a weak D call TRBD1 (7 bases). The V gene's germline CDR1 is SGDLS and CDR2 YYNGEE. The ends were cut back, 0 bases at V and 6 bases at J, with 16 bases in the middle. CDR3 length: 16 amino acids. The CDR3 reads CASSVEGAGSRNEQFF. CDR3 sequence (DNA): TGTGCCAGCAGCGTAGAGGGGGCGGGATCTCGCAATGAGCAGTTCTTC.

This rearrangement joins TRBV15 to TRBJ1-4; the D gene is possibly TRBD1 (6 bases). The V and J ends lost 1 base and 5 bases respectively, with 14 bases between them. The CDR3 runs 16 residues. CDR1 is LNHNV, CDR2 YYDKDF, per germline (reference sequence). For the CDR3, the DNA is TGTGCCACCAGCAGAGGACGGGGACACGGGAATGAAAAACTGTTTTTT. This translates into CATSRGRGHGNEKLFF.

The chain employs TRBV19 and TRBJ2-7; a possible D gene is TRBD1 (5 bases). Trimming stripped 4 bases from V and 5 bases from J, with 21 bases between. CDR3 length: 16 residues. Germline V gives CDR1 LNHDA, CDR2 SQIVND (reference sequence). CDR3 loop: CASSTRQRRFLDEQYV. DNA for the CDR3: TGTGCCAGTAGTACCAGACAGCGCCGATTTCTAGACGAGCAGTACGTC.

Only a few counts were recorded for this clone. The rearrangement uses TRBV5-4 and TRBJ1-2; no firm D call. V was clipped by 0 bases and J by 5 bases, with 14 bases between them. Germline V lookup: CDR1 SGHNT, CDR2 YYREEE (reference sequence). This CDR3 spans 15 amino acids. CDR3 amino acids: CASSLVGRGPYGYTF. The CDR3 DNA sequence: TGTGCCAGCAGCTTGGTAGGTCGTGGGCCTTATGGCTACACCTTC.

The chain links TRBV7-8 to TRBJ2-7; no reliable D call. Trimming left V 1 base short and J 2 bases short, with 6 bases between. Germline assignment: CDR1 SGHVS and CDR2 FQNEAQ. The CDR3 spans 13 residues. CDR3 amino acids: CASSLGHTYEQYV. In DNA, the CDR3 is TGTGCCAGCAGCTTAGGACATACCTACGAGCAGTACGTC.

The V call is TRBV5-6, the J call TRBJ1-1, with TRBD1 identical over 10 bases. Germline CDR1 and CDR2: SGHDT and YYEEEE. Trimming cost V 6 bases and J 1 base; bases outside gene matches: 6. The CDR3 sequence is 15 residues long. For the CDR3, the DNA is TGTGCCAGCAAAGAGACAGGGGGCGAGAACACTGAAGCTTTCTTT. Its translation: CASKETGGENTEAFF.

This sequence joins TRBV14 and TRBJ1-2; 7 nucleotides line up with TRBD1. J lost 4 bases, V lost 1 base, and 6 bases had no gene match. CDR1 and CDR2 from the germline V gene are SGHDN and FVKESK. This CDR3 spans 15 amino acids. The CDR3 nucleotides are TGTGCCAGCAGCCAAGCGTCGACAGGGCTCTATGGCTACACCTTC. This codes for CASSQASTGLYGYTF.

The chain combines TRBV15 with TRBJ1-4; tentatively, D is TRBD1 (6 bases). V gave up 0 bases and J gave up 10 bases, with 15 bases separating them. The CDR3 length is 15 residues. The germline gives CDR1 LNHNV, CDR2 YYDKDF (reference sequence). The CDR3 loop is CATSRDGGGAGKLFF. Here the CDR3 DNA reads TGTGCCACCAGCAGAGATGGGGGGGGCGCGGGAAAACTGTTTTTT.

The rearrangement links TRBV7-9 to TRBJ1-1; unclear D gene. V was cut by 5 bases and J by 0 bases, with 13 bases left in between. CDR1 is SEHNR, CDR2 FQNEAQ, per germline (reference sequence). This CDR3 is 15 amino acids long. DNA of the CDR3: TGTGCCAGCAGCCCGCGGGGAACACTGAACACTGAAGCTTTCTTT. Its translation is CASSPRGTLNTEAFF.

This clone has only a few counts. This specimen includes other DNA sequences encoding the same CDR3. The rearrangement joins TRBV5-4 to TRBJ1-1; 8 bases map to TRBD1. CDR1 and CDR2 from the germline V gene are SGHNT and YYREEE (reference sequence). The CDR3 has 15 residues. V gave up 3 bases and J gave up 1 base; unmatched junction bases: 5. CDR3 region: CASSSGGQGNTEAFF. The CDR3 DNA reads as TGTGCCAGCAGCTCGGGAGGACAGGGGAACACTGAAGCTTTCTTT.